Each of the 12 T cell receptor beta chains below was sequenced from the same sample in a study of cytomegalovirus exposure and HLA in healthy donors (dated by TCRdb to the late 2010s). The library came from the immunoSEQ multiplex PCR assay. For the multiplex PCR, a mixture combining 60 forward primers for TCR Vbeta segments and 13 reverse primers for TCR Jbeta segments was used. TCRdb re-hosts the immuneACCESS table, in-frame sequences only. Its copies lack some clones; in the studies checked, an unresolved V gene accounts for under half of them, and the cause for the rest is not known. The sample's records list 60,000 to 75,000 clones. Roughly 3.8% of the sample goes to the ten largest clones. The source material was PBMCs. The receptors here all came from a female donor in good health and CMV-seropositive.

This chain connects TRBV6-5 to TRBJ2-7; D is unresolved. The CDR3 runs to 13 residues. Germline-derived CDR1 and CDR2 are MNHEY and SVGAGI. The ends were cut back, 5 bases at V and 2 bases at J, with 10 bases in the middle. CDR3 nucleotides: TGTGCCAGCAGTAACACAGTCACCTACGAGCAGTACTTC. Translating gives CASSNTVTYEQYF.

The chain uses TRBV7-8 and TRBJ1-2; tentative D call: TRBD1 (5 bases). CDR3 length: 16 amino acids. Trimming left V 0 bases short and J 6 bases short, with 17 bases between. Germline values: CDR1 SGHVS, CDR2 FQNEAQ. For the CDR3, the DNA is TGTGCCAGCAGCTTAGCGGGTCCCCGGGGGGATCATGGCTACACCTTC. Translating it yields CASSLAGPRGDHGYTF.

The chain recombines TRBV29-1 with TRBJ1-1; perhaps TRBD1 as D (5 bases). This CDR3 has 13 residues. Trimming left V 4 bases short and J 4 bases short, with 13 bases between. CDR1 is SQVTM, CDR2 ANQGSEA, per germline. The CDR3 region is CSVALGDATEAFF. As DNA, the CDR3 is TGCAGCGTTGCTTTAGGGGATGCCACTGAAGCTTTCTTT.

This chain joins TRBV25-1 and TRBJ1-2; 12 bases match TRBD1. The J segment lost 6 bases and the V segment lost 4 bases, leaving 9 bases of the junction unmatched. This CDR3 has 16 residues. The V gene's germline CDR1 is MGHDK and CDR2 SYGVNS. The CDR3 region has the DNA TGTGCCAGCAGTGCGGGACAGGGGGCGCGAGTCGATGGCTACACCTTC. Protein product: CASSAGQGARVDGYTF.

The rearrangement uses TRBV7-8 and TRBJ2-7; a weak D match, TRBD2 (5 bases). The CDR3 loop spans 15 amino acids. Trimming removed 5 bases from V and 3 bases from J, with 17 bases in between. Per the germline V gene, CDR1 is SGHVS and CDR2 is FQNEAQ. CDR3 region: CASSPTGVTNYEQYF. For the CDR3, the DNA is TGTGCCAGCAGCCCCACCGGGGTGACCAACTACGAGCAGTACTTC.

V gene TRBV11-2 combines with J gene TRBJ2-3; TRBD2 agrees at 10 bases. This CDR3 is built from 18 residues. Germline V gives CDR1 SGHAT, CDR2 FQNNGV. V was clipped by 5 bases and J by 2 bases; unmatched bases: 13. This CDR3 is CASSTNTLAGVVTDTQYF. For the CDR3, the DNA is TGTGCCAGCAGCACCAATACTCTAGCGGGAGTTGTCACAGATACGCAGTATTTT.

The rearrangement links TRBV28 to TRBJ1-1, with 7 bases matching TRBD1. V lost 6 bases and J lost 3; bases outside the gene matches: 7. This CDR3 spans 14 amino acids. In germline, CDR1 is MDHEN, CDR2 SYDVKM. The DNA of the CDR3 is TGTGCCAGCAGCGGCGAGGGACAGTACACTGAAGCTTTCTTT. This gives the protein CASSGEGQYTEAFF.

The J gene is TRBJ1-3, the V gene TRBV2, with 8 bases aligning to TRBD1. Trimming took 5 bases from V and 3 from J; bases not matched to a gene: 9. Germline CDR1 and CDR2: SNHLY and FYNNEI. The CDR3 loop spans 16 amino acids. As DNA, the CDR3 is TGTGCCAGCAGTCCTGACAGGGGTTCAGTTGGAAACACCATATATTTT. Translated: CASSPDRGSVGNTIYF.

The chain is built from TRBV6-5 and TRBJ2-7; possibly TRBD2 for D (5 bases). With 7 bases removed from V and 4 bases from J, the gap between germline ends came to 14 bases. The V gene's germline CDR1 is MNHEY and CDR2 SVGAGI. This CDR3 comprises 13 residues. CDR3 sequence reads: CASTFGERYEQYF. The CDR3 nucleotides are TGTGCCAGCACCTTCGGGGAACGTTACGAGCAGTACTTC.

The V call is TRBV7-2, the J call TRBJ1-2; TRBD1 matches at 7 bases. This CDR3 spans 13 amino acids. The ends lost 1 base at V and 6 bases at J; junction bases unmatched: 2. CDR1 is SGHTA, CDR2 FQGNSA, per germline. CDR3 sequence (DNA): TGTGCCAGCAGCTTAGGACAGGGAAATGGCTACACCTTC. Translating gives CASSLGQGNGYTF.

V and J are TRBV2 and TRBJ2-5, with D possibly TRBD1 on 6 matching bases. V lost 9 bases, J lost 2 bases, and 13 bases lay in between. Germline CDR1 is SNHLY and CDR2 is FYNNEI. The CDR3 runs to 13 residues. The CDR3 protein is CASVKGQQETQYF. Written as DNA, the CDR3 is TGTGCCAGTGTGAAAGGACAGCAAGAGACCCAGTACTTC. Full variable domain (rest looked up from reference TRBV2 and TRBJ2-5): EPEVTQTPSHQVTQMGQEVILRCVPISNHLYFYWYRQILGQKVEFLVSFYNNEISEKSEIFDDQFSVERPDGSNFTLKIRSTKLEDSAMYFCASVKGQQETQYFGPGTRLLVL.

The V and J genes are TRBV18 and TRBJ2-7; TRBD1 matches at 11 bases. CDR1 is KGHSH and CDR2 is LQKENI in the germline V gene. The CDR3 length is 13 residues. V lost 5 bases, J lost 7 bases, and 4 bases stayed unmatched. The CDR3 DNA reads as TGTGCCAGCTCAAGGACAGGGGGCAGGGAGCAGTACTTC. Amino acid sequence: CASSRTGGREQYF.